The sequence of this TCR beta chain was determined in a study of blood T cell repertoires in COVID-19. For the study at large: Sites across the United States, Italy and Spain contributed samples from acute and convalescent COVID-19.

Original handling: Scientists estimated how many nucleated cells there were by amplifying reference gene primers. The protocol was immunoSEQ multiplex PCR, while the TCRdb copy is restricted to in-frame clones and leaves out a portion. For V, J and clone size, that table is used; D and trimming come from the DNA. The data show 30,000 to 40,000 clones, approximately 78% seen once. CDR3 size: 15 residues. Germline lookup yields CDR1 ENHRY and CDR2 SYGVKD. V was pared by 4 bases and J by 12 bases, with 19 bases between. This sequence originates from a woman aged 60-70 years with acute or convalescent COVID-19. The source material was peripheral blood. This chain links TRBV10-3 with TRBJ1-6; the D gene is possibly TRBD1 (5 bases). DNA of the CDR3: TGTGCCATCAGTGGGATGGGCGGGGGAACCGAACCCCTCCACTTT. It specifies CAISGMGGGTEPLHF.